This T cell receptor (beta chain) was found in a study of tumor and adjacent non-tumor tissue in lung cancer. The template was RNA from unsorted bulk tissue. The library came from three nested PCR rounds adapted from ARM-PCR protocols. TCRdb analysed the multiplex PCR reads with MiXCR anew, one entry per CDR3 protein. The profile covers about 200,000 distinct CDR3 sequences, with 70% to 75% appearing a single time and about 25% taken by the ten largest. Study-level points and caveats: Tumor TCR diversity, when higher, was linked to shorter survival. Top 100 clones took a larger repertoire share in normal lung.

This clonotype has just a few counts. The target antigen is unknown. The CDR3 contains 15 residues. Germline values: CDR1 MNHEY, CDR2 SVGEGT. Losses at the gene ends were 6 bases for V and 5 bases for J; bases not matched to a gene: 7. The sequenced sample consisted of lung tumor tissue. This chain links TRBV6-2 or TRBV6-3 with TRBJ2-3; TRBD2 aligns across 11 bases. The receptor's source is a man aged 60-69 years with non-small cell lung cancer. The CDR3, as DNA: TGTGCCAGCAGCGACCTAGCGGGAGGTGGAGATACGCAGTATTTT. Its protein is CASSDLAGGGDTQYF.